Here is one TCR beta chain with its context. Its antigen is unidentified. This specimen comes from a study of cytomegalovirus exposure and HLA in healthy donors. The PCR employed 60 Vbeta primers together with 13 Jbeta primers. TCRdb's copy holds only in-frame clones and misses some; the assay was immunoSEQ multiplex PCR. The sample carries roughly 160,000 clones, approximately 76% recorded once. Study-wide findings and caveats: Several of the most significant clusters were apparently associated with common viral pathogens in a later analysis. Cytomegalovirus status was reportedly diagnosed by the classifier with high specificity and sensitivity.

The CDR3 has 15 amino acids. Germline CDR1 is SGHNT and CDR2 is YENEEA. The V end was cut by 1 base, the J end by 3 bases, with 12 bases between. Sequencing input: PBMCs. This chain uses TRBV11-3 with TRBJ1-1; D is unresolved. The receptor was derived from a woman between 18 and 29 years old in good health and CMV-seropositive. The CDR3: CASSLGGREDTEAFF. The DNA of the CDR3 is TGTGCCAGCAGCTTAGGCGGGCGCGAGGACACTGAAGCTTTCTTT.